These T cell receptor beta chains were read from a single sample in a study of T cell repertoires in cytomegalovirus infection. TCRdb reprocessed the reads via MiXCR and lists one record per CDR3 protein. The table has 680,000 or so distinct CDR3 sequences, 33% seen once. Their recognized antigens are unknown. The input for sequencing was cultured PBMCs, taken from culture after CMV antigen stimulation. These receptor sequences come from a human donor in good health (CMV status not recorded). Some clones in this sample may be carry-over from other donors' samples. Each CDR3 is given without its conserved first and last residue.

J: TRBJ2-7
V: TRBV20-1
CDR3: SARELRQGYEQY

J: TRBJ1-6
V: TRBV2
CDR3: ASSGGQGHSPLH

J: TRBJ1-2
V: TRBV7-2
CDR3: ASSQMGGGERYT

J: TRBJ2-4
V: TRBV20-1
CDR3: SAREGAGAINIQY

J: TRBJ2-1
V: TRBV7-2
CDR3: ASSLAFVSGDNEQF

J: TRBJ2-5
V: TRBV5-1
CDR3: ASSFVGGPPETQD

J: TRBJ2-7
V: TRBV2
CDR3: ASSDLRTSEQY

J: TRBJ1-5
V: TRBV6-6
CDR3: ASRITGGYGNQPQH

J: TRBJ2-1
V: TRBV7-9
CDR3: ATAIGGLNNEQF

J: TRBJ1-1
V: TRBV6-6
CDR3: ASSYSSRDRTNTEAF

J: TRBJ1-6
V: TRBV5-1
CDR3: ASSSDISYNSPLH

J: TRBJ2-3
V: TRBV7-8
CDR3: ASTPATGGFDTQY

J: TRBJ1-1
V: TRBV27
CDR3: ASSLSWGETEAF

J: TRBJ1-5
V: TRBV6-1
CDR3: ASKSELVQPQH

J: TRBJ1-6
V: TRBV11-2
CDR3: ASSLDLRPRGGSPLH

J: TRBJ2-3
V: TRBV27
CDR3: ASSPLGGRAYDTQY

J: TRBJ2-3
V: TRBV7-2
CDR3: ASAGGGRGGGTDTQY

J: TRBJ1-6
V: TRBV7-8
CDR3: ASKGQGGNSPLH

J: TRBJ1-1
V: TRBV2
CDR3: ASSPGQGRAEAF

J: TRBJ2-1
V: TRBV4-1
CDR3: ASSQDLTGRNEQF

J: TRBJ2-1
V: TRBV5-6
CDR3: ASSLQGASGSSYNEQF

J: TRBJ2-7
V: TRBV15
CDR3: ATSSYLSGVPYEQY

J: TRBJ2-7
V: TRBV10-3
CDR3: AISGVGEYEQY

J: TRBJ1-4
V: TRBV28
CDR3: ASSLIGNEEKLF

J: TRBJ1-2
V: TRBV2
CDR3: ASSEQGILYPDT

J: TRBJ2-7
V: TRBV4-1
CDR3: ASSHRTGNNYEQY

J: TRBJ2-1
V: TRBV29-1
CDR3: SVGGRFGNEQF